These T cell receptor beta chains were read from a single sample in a study of cytomegalovirus exposure and HLA in healthy donors. The method was immunoSEQ multiplex PCR; TCRdb's version includes in-frame clones alone and lacks a portion of them. Its table lists about 200,000 clones. Sequencing was carried out using PBMCs. These receptors all come from a boy under 18 in good health and CMV-seronegative. The CDR3 runs from the conserved cysteine through the conserved F or W.

CDR3aa	v_gene	j_gene
CASRTSGYNEQFF	TRBV28	TRBJ2-1
CASSISGVTEAFF	TRBV19	TRBJ1-1
CASSAGQGSPYEQYF	TRBV19	TRBJ2-7
CASSYRDSHEKLFF	TRBV27	TRBJ1-4
CASSPRQGASNYGYTF	TRBV14	TRBJ1-2
CASSPDTGVYTEAFF	TRBV4-1	TRBJ1-1
CAISEASIDTQYF	TRBV10-3	TRBJ2-3
CASSFGVLNEQFF	TRBV9	TRBJ2-1
CASSSWGTDTEAFF	TRBV5-1	TRBJ1-1
CASSLLPGQGSGYTF	TRBV5-6	TRBJ1-2
CASSQANYGYTF	TRBV4-1	TRBJ1-2
CASSQAVRMAVQDTQYF	TRBV4-2	TRBJ2-3
CASSSRRGASSYEQYF	TRBV7-9	TRBJ2-7
CASTPGGTPIFYGYTF	TRBV19	TRBJ1-2
CASSLTAQGTTYNSPLHF	TRBV7-8	TRBJ1-6
CASSEYDLAGAFYEQYF	TRBV25-1	-
CASSPQPEETQYF	TRBV18	TRBJ2-5
CASSVDSGYGELFF	TRBV9	TRBJ2-2
CASSYRGIQAFF	TRBV6-5	TRBJ1-1
CASSQTSGPYPEQFF	TRBV7-2	TRBJ2-1
CATHPDGHTYEQYF	TRBV5-4	TRBJ2-7
CASSVGGGKETQYF	TRBV6-1	TRBJ2-5
CASSQDPTGKNEKLFF	TRBV4-1	TRBJ1-4
CASSKGASEAFF	TRBV2	TRBJ1-1
CASTGFGNRSYEQYF	TRBV27	TRBJ2-7
CSAAEGAGKETQYF	TRBV29-1	TRBJ2-5
CASSLGPGGPYGYTF	TRBV7-6	TRBJ1-2
CASSSAGGEQFF	TRBV5-1	TRBJ2-1
CASSTGQVGAFF	TRBV27	TRBJ1-1
CSVPDRVPGYTF	TRBV29-1	TRBJ1-2
CASGFGQGGETQYF	TRBV12-5	TRBJ2-5
CAWGPPGGKLNF	TRBV30	TRBJ1-2
CASSLFVRQGAPGELFF	TRBV27	TRBJ2-2
CAIRPGQNQETQYF	TRBV10-3	TRBJ2-5
CASSSGTSGGATDTQYF	TRBV13	TRBJ2-3
CASRPFSGGSYNEQFF	TRBV28	TRBJ2-1
CASRSGVTGELFF	TRBV28	TRBJ2-2
CASSLSQGSYEQYF	TRBV5-1	TRBJ2-7
CATSRTSTGYEQYF	TRBV15	TRBJ2-7
CASSSSAGWYGYTF	TRBV7-9	TRBJ1-2
CAWTGTNYGYTF	TRBV30	TRBJ1-2
CASSDGLFGNEQFF	TRBV9	TRBJ2-1
CASSSSQGGTNYGYTF	TRBV9	TRBJ1-2
CASSLNSGAYNEQFF	TRBV7-3	TRBJ2-1
CASSQEAVANTGELFF	TRBV4-2	TRBJ2-2
CASSRANGGVVTDTQYF	TRBV30	TRBJ2-3
CASSLSRDGEQFF	TRBV7-2	TRBJ2-1
CASSLGTSGGTDTQYF	TRBV7-3	TRBJ2-3